These 23 T cell receptor beta chains came from one sample sequenced in a study of blood T cell repertoires in COVID-19. TCRdb keeps only in-frame clones here, not all; method: immunoSEQ multiplex PCR. There are more than 50,000 clones in the sample; about nine tenths occur only once, and approximately 1.6% lies in the top ten. The sequenced sample was peripheral blood. These receptors all come from a human donor in a cohort sampled during active COVID-19.

The genes are TRBV9 and TRBJ2-2, with 8 bases fitting TRBD2. The CDR3 extends over 17 amino acids. The V and J ends lost 0 bases and 0 bases, in that order; junction bases with no gene match: 4. Germline loops: CDR1 SGDLS, CDR2 YYNGEE. DNA for the CDR3: TGTGCCAGCAGCGTAGCGGGAGGGACTGCGAACACCGGGGAGCTGTTTTTT. Translated: CASSVAGGTANTGELFF.

The rearrangement uses TRBV11-2 and TRBJ2-1, with TRBD2 matching over 8 bases. The V segment lost 5 bases and the J segment 6 bases; nucleotides outside the gene matches: 6. The CDR3 has 14 residues. Looked up from germline, CDR1 is SGHAT and CDR2 is FQNNGV. CDR3 nucleotides: TGTGCCAGCAGCGCGGGAGGTAGGGGCAATGAGCAGTTCTTC. Translation gives CASSAGGRGNEQFF. The variable domain in full, completed from reference TRBV11-2 and TRBJ2-1, reads EAGVAQSPRYKIIEKRQSVAFWCNPISGHATLYWYQQILGQGPKLLIQFQNNGVVDDSQLPKDRFSAERLKGVDSTLKIQPAKLEDSAVYLCASSAGGRGNEQFFGPGTRLTVL.

The chain combines TRBV18 with TRBJ2-6; D unresolved. Trimming pared 2 bases from V and 0 bases from J, leaving 11 bases between. This CDR3 contains 17 residues. The V gene's germline CDR1 is KGHSH and CDR2 LQKENI. CDR3 in amino acids: CASSPYSFASGANVLTF. The CDR3, as DNA: TGTGCCAGCTCACCATACAGTTTTGCCTCTGGGGCCAACGTCCTGACTTTC.

The chain carries TRBV10-3 and TRBJ2-3, with TRBD2 matching 13 bases. Germline-derived CDR1 and CDR2 are ENHRY and SYGVKD. The CDR3 is made up of 16 amino acids. The V segment lost 6 bases and the J segment 0 bases; nucleotides outside the gene matches: 3. The CDR3 loop is CAISPGLAGSTDTQYF. Here the CDR3 DNA reads TGTGCCATCAGCCCGGGACTAGCGGGGAGCACAGATACGCAGTATTTT.

This clone is labeled medium-sized (0.01 to 0.1%). V is TRBV6-6 and J is TRBJ2-1, with a possible D match to TRBD2 (6 bases). The length of the CDR3 is 19 residues. CDR1 is MNHNY and CDR2 is SVGAGI in the germline V gene (reference sequence). V lost 6 bases to trimming and J lost 2 bases, with 26 bases between them. CDR3 nucleotides: TGTGCCAGCAGCTCTCCCAGGGAGGCTCAATTAACGCCCTACAATGAGCAGTTCTTC. It codes for CASSSPREAQLTPYNEQFF.

The rearrangement links TRBV7-3 to TRBJ2-1; D may be TRBD2 (6 bases). The CDR3 covers 14 residues. V was pared by 3 bases and J by 9 bases, with 15 bases between. Germline V gene lookup returns CDR1 SGHTA and CDR2 FQGTGA. CDR3 in DNA: TGTGCCAGCAGCTTGGAAGTGGGACTGGGTGAGCAGTTCTTC. As protein: CASSLEVGLGEQFF.

This clone has only one observation. The chain employs TRBV6-2 or TRBV6-3 and TRBJ1-6; no definite D call. The CDR3 has 15 residues. Trimming took off 0 bases at V and 4 bases at J, with 7 bases between the two ends. Germline values: CDR1 MNHEY, CDR2 SVGEGT. The CDR3 loop is CASSYSGGYNSPLHF. CDR3 in DNA: TGTGCCAGCAGTTACTCAGGAGGGTATAATTCACCCCTCCACTTT.

V and J are TRBV28 and TRBJ1-1; possible D gene TRBD1, 5 bases. CDR3 length: 15 residues. Germline values: CDR1 MDHEN, CDR2 SYDVKM. Trimming shortened V by 8 bases and J by 4 bases, and 20 bases separated the two germline ends. The CDR3 DNA reads TGTGCCAGCCTCAATAGAGCAGGGATGATCACTGAAGCTTTCTTT. Translated, it gives CASLNRAGMITEAFF.

This clone was recorded once. The chain combines TRBV7-9 with TRBJ2-2, with 7 bases that match TRBD2. Per germline, CDR1 SEHNR and CDR2 FQNEAQ (reference sequence). The V and J ends lost 2 bases and 2 bases, in that order; junction bases with no gene match: 5. This CDR3 has 16 residues. CDR3 in amino acids: CASSLRGTTNTGELFF. In DNA, the CDR3 is TGTGCCAGCAGCTTACGTGGGACTACAAACACCGGGGAGCTGTTTTTT.

The gene calls are TRBV29-1 and TRBJ2-3; 12 positions agree with TRBD1. The CDR3 is made up of 16 amino acids. The germline gives CDR1 SQVTM, CDR2 ANQGSEA. J lost 5 bases, V lost 6 bases, and 12 bases had no gene match. The CDR3: CSVVFRDRGRKDTQYF. In DNA form, the CDR3 reads TGCAGCGTCGTCTTTCGGGACAGGGGGCGGAAAGATACGCAGTATTTT.

This chain links TRBV4-1 with TRBJ1-3; D remains ambiguous. The CDR3 is 18 residues long. Trimming stripped 0 bases from V and 6 bases from J, with 21 bases between. CDR1 MGHRA and CDR2 YSYEKL come from the germline V gene. The CDR3 loop is CASSQDPLGGLQENTIYF. The CDR3 DNA follows: TGCGCCAGCAGCCAAGACCCCCTAGGAGGTCTTCAGGAAAACACCATATATTTT.

This clone was seen a handful of times. The chain recombines TRBV5-4 with TRBJ1-1; D may be TRBD1 (5 bases). Looked up from germline, CDR1 is SGHNT and CDR2 is YYREEE (reference sequence). V lost 1 base to trimming and J lost 1 base, with 5 bases between them. This CDR3 is 13 amino acids long. The CDR3: CASSLTGNTEAFF. The CDR3 region has the DNA TGTGCCAGCAGCTTGACAGGGAACACTGAAGCTTTCTTT.

This clone was counted once. The J gene is TRBJ2-1, the V gene TRBV2, with 7 bases fitting TRBD1. The CDR3 contains 15 residues. V trimming: 7 bases; J trimming: 4 bases; junction bases outside the gene matches: 10. Per the germline V gene, CDR1 is SNHLY and CDR2 is FYNNEI. The CDR3 is CASMDAGGQYNEQFF. In DNA form, the CDR3 reads TGTGCCAGCATGGACGCTGGGGGACAGTACAATGAGCAGTTCTTC.

The chain has TRBV19 and TRBJ1-3; unclear D gene. With 5 bases removed from V and 0 bases from J, the gap between germline ends came to 14 bases. Per the germline V gene, CDR1 is LNHDA and CDR2 is SQIVND (reference sequence). The CDR3 loop spans 16 amino acids. The CDR3 DNA reads as TGTGCCAGTAGTCCTCGAGGCCTCAACTCTGGAAACACCATATATTTT. Translating gives CASSPRGLNSGNTIYF.

J is TRBJ2-1 and V is TRBV11-3; a weak D match, TRBD2 (6 bases). The V end lost 1 base, the J end lost 0 bases, and 19 bases lay between the germline ends. CDR3 length equals 19 residues. The germline V gene encodes CDR1 SGHNT and CDR2 YENEEA. The CDR3 DNA is TGTGCCAGCAGCTTAGTTTTAGGCGGGGCTTCTTTCTCCTACAATGAGCAGTTCTTC. Amino acid sequence: CASSLVLGGASFSYNEQFF.

V usage is TRBV19 and J usage is TRBJ1-2; 7 bases match TRBD1. V dropped 7 bases and J dropped 4; count of bases not matched to a gene: 0. The germline V gene encodes CDR1 LNHDA and CDR2 SQIVND (reference sequence). The CDR3 loop spans 11 amino acids. CDR3 sequence (DNA): TGTGCCAGTAAGGGGGCCTATGGCTACACCTTC. This gives the protein CASKGAYGYTF.

A single count supports this clone. This chain uses TRBV27 with TRBJ1-6; 8 nucleotides agree with TRBD1. The CDR3 is 16 amino acids. Per the germline V gene, CDR1 is MNHEY and CDR2 is SMNVEV (reference sequence). Germline trimming cut 4 bases from V and 4 bases from J; bases unmatched to any gene: 6. CDR3 residues: CASSSIDRGYNSPLHF. The CDR3 nucleotides read TGTGCCAGCAGTTCGATCGACAGGGGTTATAATTCACCCCTCCACTTT.

This chain joins TRBV5-5 and TRBJ2-3; 7 positions agree with TRBD2. The CDR3 contains 15 residues. Germline V gene lookup returns CDR1 SGHKS and CDR2 YYEKEE (reference sequence). V gave up 4 bases and J gave up 5 bases; unmatched junction bases: 10. Here the CDR3 DNA reads TGTGCCAGCAGCCGGGAGGTGACTGGGGGAGATACGCAGTATTTT. This sequence encodes CASSREVTGGDTQYF.

The chain is built from TRBV11-2 and TRBJ1-2, with 9 bases fitting TRBD1. Germline V gene sequence: CDR1 SGHAT, CDR2 FQNNGV. V lost 3 bases to trimming and J lost 6 bases; unmatched junction nucleotides: 11. The CDR3 is 16 amino acids. CDR3 protein: CASSFPGQGLRDGYTF. CDR3 DNA: TGTGCCAGCAGCTTCCCGGGACAGGGTTTAAGGGATGGCTACACCTTC.

The chain carries TRBV3-1 (or the pseudogene TRBV3-2) and TRBJ2-1; D may be TRBD2 (6 bases). Germline loops: CDR1 LGHDT, CDR2 YNNKEL (reference sequence). The CDR3 has 14 residues. The V end lost 0 bases, the J end lost 9 bases, and 12 bases lay between the germline ends. CDR3 sequence: CASSQDLLGGEQFF. The CDR3 bases are TGTGCCAGCAGCCAAGATCTCCTGGGAGGTGAGCAGTTCTTC.

CDR3 sequence (DNA): TGCGCCAGCAGCTTGGCAGGGTCGGGGGCCAACGTCCTGACTTTC. Its protein is CASSLAGSGANVLTF. The V gene is TRBV5-1, the J gene TRBJ2-6; TRBD1 is a possible D gene (5 bases). V lost 0 bases and J lost 4, with 8 bases in between. Germline values: CDR1 SGHRS, CDR2 YFSETQ. The CDR3 loop spans 15 amino acids.

This clone has a single count. This sequence joins TRBV12-5 and TRBJ1-4; D uncertain. CDR1 is LGHNT, CDR2 FRNRAP, per germline. Between the trimmed V and J ends, which lost 3 bases and 0 bases, there was a span of 11 bases. The CDR3 has 16 residues. CDR3 nucleotides: TGTGCTAGTGGTTTTTTGGGTACAGCAACTAATGAAAAACTGTTTTTT. It translates to CASGFLGTATNEKLFF.

The sample holds one count of this clone. The V and J genes are TRBV4-2 and TRBJ2-7; no clear D. The germline V gene encodes CDR1 LGHNA and CDR2 YNFKEQ. The V end was cut by 1 base, the J end by 6 bases, with 10 bases between. This CDR3 has 13 residues. The CDR3 region is CASSQARGGEQYF. The CDR3, as DNA: TGTGCCAGCAGCCAAGCCAGAGGTGGCGAGCAGTACTTC.